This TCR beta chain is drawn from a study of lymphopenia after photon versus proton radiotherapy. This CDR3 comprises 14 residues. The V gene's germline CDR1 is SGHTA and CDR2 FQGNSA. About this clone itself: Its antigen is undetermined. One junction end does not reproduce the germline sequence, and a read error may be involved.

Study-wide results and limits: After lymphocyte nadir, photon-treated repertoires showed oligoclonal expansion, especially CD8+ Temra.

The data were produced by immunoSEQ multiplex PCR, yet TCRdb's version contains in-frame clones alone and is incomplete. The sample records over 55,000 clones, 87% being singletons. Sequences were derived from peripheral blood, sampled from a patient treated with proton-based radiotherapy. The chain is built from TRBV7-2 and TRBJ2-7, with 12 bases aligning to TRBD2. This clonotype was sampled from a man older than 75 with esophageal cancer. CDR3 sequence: CASSRLAGEPTGHF. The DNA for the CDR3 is TGTGCCAGCAGCCGACTAGCGGGGGAACCAACGGGGCACTTC.